Following are 32 T cell receptor beta chains from one sample sequenced in a study of post-analysis software for immune sequencing data. Findings and caveats of the study: Patients carried a handful of TRBV segments more frequently than controls did, and TRBV5-6, TRBV5-1 and TRBV20-1 were among them.

Each TCR beta cDNA library carried unique molecular identifiers. TCRdb recomputed calls from the PCR reads with MiXCR, one row per CDR3 protein. Of about 820,000 distinct CDR3 sequences in the sample, 53% were seen once. These receptors' antigens are unknown. Input material: blood. The receptor set was obtained from a girl aged 5 to 17 with multiple sclerosis.

This clonotype was detected only a few times. The chain combines TRBV4-1 with TRBJ2-5; 10 bases are shared with TRBD1. Germline-derived CDR1 and CDR2 are MGHRA and YSYEKL. V was clipped by 3 bases and J by 3 bases; unmatched bases: 4. The CDR3 covers 15 residues. The CDR3 nucleotides are TGCGCCAGCAGCCAGACGGACAGGGGGGAAGAGACCCAGTACTTC. This codes for CASSQTDRGEETQYF.

The chain is built from TRBV20-1 and TRBJ2-1; D gene unclear. CDR3 length equals 14 residues. Germline CDR1 reads DFQATT; CDR2 reads SNEGSKA (reference sequence). Between the trimmed V and J ends, which lost 3 bases and 3 bases, there was a span of 12 bases. For the CDR3, the DNA is TGCAGTGCTAGGTCCCGAATCGTCTACAATGAGCAGTTCTTC. It is translated as CSARSRIVYNEQFF.

The chain uses TRBV12-3 or TRBV12-4 and TRBJ2-3; D call uncertain. Trimming shortened V by 6 bases and J by 4 bases, and 32 bases separated the two germline ends. This CDR3 contains 20 residues. DNA of the CDR3: TGTGCCAGCAGGCCCCCAGGCCATAAACGCCTCCTTAACGAGGCAGATACGCAGTATTTT. It translates to CASRPPGHKRLLNEADTQYF.

The chain joins TRBV7-2 to TRBJ1-2; D ambiguous. The CDR3 runs to 15 residues. Trimming took 3 bases from V and 5 from J, leaving 16 bases between them. From germline, CDR1 is SGHTA and CDR2 FQGNSA. The CDR3 DNA reads as TGTGCCAGCAGCTTGCTACTGTTGGGCGCGTATGGCTACACCTTC. Its protein product is CASSLLLLGAYGYTF.

The V gene is TRBV12-3 or TRBV12-4, the J gene TRBJ2-7; D is possibly TRBD2 (6 bases). V was shortened by 3 bases and J by 3 bases, with 12 bases between the two germline ends. This CDR3 has 14 amino acids. The CDR3 sequence is CASSLRGRFYEQYF. The CDR3 nucleotides are TGTGCCAGCAGTTTGCGAGGGAGGTTCTACGAGCAGTACTTC.

In this sample, this clonotype turned up a few times. The CDR3 nucleotides read TGTGCCAGCAGCGTGGGACAGGGCCCAGATACGCAGTATTTT. Residues: CASSVGQGPDTQYF. The V and J genes are TRBV5-5 and TRBJ2-3, with TRBD1 identical over 9 bases. V gave up 4 bases and J gave up 4 bases; unmatched junction bases: 4. This CDR3 is built from 14 residues. Per the germline V gene, CDR1 is SGHKS and CDR2 is YYEKEE (reference sequence).

V usage is TRBV7-9 and J usage is TRBJ2-7, with D perhaps matching TRBD1 or TRBD2 (5 bases each). The V and J ends lost 3 bases and 5 bases respectively, with 14 bases between them. Germline values: CDR1 SEHNR, CDR2 FQNEAQ (reference sequence). CDR3 size: 14 residues. As DNA, the CDR3 is TGTGCCAGCAGCTTGCGCGCAGGGAGCCACGAGCAGTACTTC. Amino acids: CASSLRAGSHEQYF.

The sample holds a few counts of this clonotype. The V call is TRBV12-3 or TRBV12-4, the J call TRBJ2-5; weak D call: TRBD2 (5 bases). The J call may be in error: the DNA end matches TRBJ2-3 better. The CDR3 covers 12 residues. In DNA, the CDR3 is TGTGCCAGCAGTTTCGCGGGTGAGACGCAGTATTTT. It encodes CASSFAGETQYF.

The chain joins TRBV28 to TRBJ1-2; possible D gene TRBD1, 6 bases. Germline lookup yields CDR1 MDHEN and CDR2 SYDVKM. CDR3 length: 16 residues. V was trimmed by 7 bases and J by 0 bases, leaving 18 bases between them. Here the CDR3 DNA reads TGTGCCAGCACCCTTGAGGGGGGGGCTCCTAACTATGGCTACACCTTC. Its translation is CASTLEGGAPNYGYTF.

This clonotype has more than one count but fewer than ten. The chain carries TRBV7-6 and TRBJ1-5; no definite D call. Trimming shortened V by 0 bases and J by 1 base, and 10 bases separated the two germline ends. The CDR3 extends over 16 amino acids. Germline values: CDR1 SGHVS, CDR2 FNYEAQ. In DNA form, the CDR3 reads TGTGCCAGCAGCTTAGCGCCAGCGGAAAGCAATCAGCCCCAGCATTTT. Translating gives CASSLAPAESNQPQHF.

This clonotype was recorded a few times. This chain uses TRBV6-5 with TRBJ2-4; D call uncertain. V was clipped by 5 bases and J by 0 bases, with 5 bases between them. The CDR3 loop spans 13 amino acids. The germline V gene encodes CDR1 MNHEY and CDR2 SVGAGI. DNA of the CDR3: TGTGCCAGCAGTCGACTAGCCAAAAACATTCAGTACTTC. This codes for CASSRLAKNIQYF.

V and J are TRBV12-3 or TRBV12-4 and TRBJ1-1; perhaps TRBD1 as D (6 bases). This CDR3 has 15 residues. V was cut by 4 bases and J by 3 bases, with 15 bases left in between. CDR3 DNA: TGTGCCAGCAGTTCCCCCGGGGGGCGGGACACTGAAGCTTTCTTT. It yields the protein CASSSPGGRDTEAFF.

This chain joins TRBV7-8 and TRBJ2-1, with D unclear. The CDR3 is 11 amino acids. V was cut by 3 bases and J by 9 bases, with 6 bases left in between. Per germline, CDR1 SGHVS and CDR2 FQNEAQ. CDR3 in amino acids: CASSFLSEQFF. The CDR3 coding sequence is TGTGCCAGCAGCTTTTTGAGTGAGCAGTTCTTC.

V is TRBV7-9 and J is TRBJ2-7; a weak D match, TRBD1 (5 bases). The V and J ends lost 5 bases and 2 bases respectively, with 19 bases between them. The CDR3 spans 16 residues. In germline, CDR1 is SEHNR, CDR2 FQNEAQ (reference sequence). In nucleotides, the CDR3 is TGTGCCAGCAGCGCTAGACAGAGTCCGAACCCCTACGAGCAGTACTTC. Translating gives CASSARQSPNPYEQYF.

The CDR3 DNA reads TGTGCCAGCAGCACTCGACAGGGGGAAGACTATGGCTACACCTTC. Its protein is CASSTRQGEDYGYTF. The genes are TRBV7-7 and TRBJ1-2; 9 bases align to TRBD1. The ends lost 5 bases at V and 3 bases at J; junction bases unmatched: 7. This CDR3 spans 15 amino acids. CDR1 and CDR2 (germline): SSHAT, FNYEAQ (reference sequence).

The chain recombines TRBV10-3 with TRBJ2-7; 13 bases are a match to TRBD2. Germline V lookup: CDR1 ENHRY, CDR2 SYGVKD. The CDR3 runs 12 residues. The trim removed 10 bases at V and 6 bases at J, leaving 3 bases unmatched. The DNA of the CDR3 is TGTGCCACCTGGACTAGCGGGGGCGAGCAGTACTTC. Translating gives CATWTSGGEQYF.

This chain links TRBV4-2 with TRBJ2-6, with 10 bases lining up with TRBD1. With 0 bases clipped from V and 2 bases from J, the junction kept 10 bases outside the gene matches. This CDR3 has 20 residues. Per the germline V gene, CDR1 is LGHNA and CDR2 is YNFKEQ. The CDR3 sequence is CASSQDPETGGHAGANVLTF. CDR3 nucleotides: TGTGCCAGCAGCCAAGATCCCGAGACAGGGGGCCATGCTGGGGCCAACGTCCTGACTTTC.

This clonotype has just a few counts. The gene calls are TRBV6-6 and TRBJ2-7, with no clear D. Germline values: CDR1 MNHNY, CDR2 SVGAGI (reference sequence). This CDR3 has 13 residues. Trimming pared 4 bases from V and 5 bases from J, leaving 12 bases between. Written as DNA, the CDR3 is TGTGCCAGCAGTTCCCGGGCCCCCCACGAGCAGTACTTC. Its translation: CASSSRAPHEQYF.

This clonotype was seen more than once but under ten times. The chain joins TRBV12-3 or TRBV12-4 to TRBJ2-5; D is unclear. The V and J ends lost 6 bases and 1 base respectively, with 18 bases between them. The CDR3 loop spans 16 amino acids. As DNA, the CDR3 is TGTGCCAGCAGCAAACCTTACAGTCCCTCCCAAGAGACCCAGTACTTC. It yields the protein CASSKPYSPSQETQYF.

The CDR3 nucleotides are TGTGCCAGCAGCTTAATCGTGATTCCTTCCAGCTACGAGCAGTACTTC. Amino acid sequence: CASSLIVIPSSYEQYF. The chain uses TRBV7-2 and TRBJ2-4; D unclear. The DNA end is a closer match to TRBJ2-7, so the J assignment may be wrong. Germline CDR1 reads SGHTA; CDR2 reads FQGNSA. The CDR3 contains 16 residues.

V usage is TRBV28 and J usage is TRBJ2-1, with TRBD2 matching 9 bases. CDR3 length: 16 residues. Germline lookup yields CDR1 MDHEN and CDR2 SYDVKM. The V segment lost 2 bases and the J segment 7 bases; nucleotides outside the gene matches: 9. The CDR3 DNA sequence: TGTGCCAGCAGTTTACCGGGACTAGCTAAGGGGAATGAGCAGTTCTTC. Translation gives CASSLPGLAKGNEQFF.

The chain recombines TRBV5-1 with TRBJ2-3; TRBD2 matches 8 bases. The trim removed 4 bases at V and 6 bases at J, leaving 13 bases unmatched. This CDR3 has 16 amino acids. In germline, CDR1 is SGHRS, CDR2 YFSETQ. This CDR3 reads CASSAGTRTSFDTQYF. Written as DNA, the CDR3 is TGCGCCAGCAGCGCCGGGACTAGAACCTCCTTTGATACGCAGTATTTT.

Only a few counts were recorded for this clonotype. This chain joins TRBV5-1 and TRBJ1-1, with D uncertain. Germline CDR1 SGHRS, CDR2 YFSETQ. This CDR3 has 16 amino acids. V was trimmed by 3 bases and J by 0 bases, leaving 15 bases between them. CDR3 in amino acids: CASSYGRSSMNTEAFF. DNA of the CDR3: TGCGCCAGCAGCTATGGACGGAGCAGCATGAACACTGAAGCTTTCTTT.

The chain combines TRBV9 with TRBJ2-7, with 7 bases that match TRBD2. This CDR3 contains 16 residues. Losses at the gene ends were 0 bases for V and 7 bases for J; bases not matched to a gene: 13. Germline lookup yields CDR1 SGDLS and CDR2 YYNGEE. The CDR3 region has the DNA TGTGCCAGCAGCGTAGTAGGTAGCGGGTCCCTGATTGAGCAGTACTTC. This translates into CASSVVGSGSLIEQYF.

J is TRBJ2-1 and V is TRBV27; a weak D match, TRBD2 (5 bases). The V gene's germline CDR1 is MNHEY and CDR2 SMNVEV (reference sequence). Deletions cut 8 bases from V and 1 base from J, with 18 bases between. This CDR3 spans 16 amino acids. In nucleotides, the CDR3 is TGTGCCAGCCGCGAAGGAGCGGACCTGTCCTACAATGAGCAGTTCTTC. Protein: CASREGADLSYNEQFF.

The CDR3 region has the DNA TGTGCCAGCAGCCGGCCCCCGGGACAGGGACAGTATGGCTACACCTTC. Amino acid sequence: CASSRPPGQGQYGYTF. The chain is built from TRBV3-1 and TRBJ1-2; TRBD1 aligns across 9 bases. J lost 5 bases, V lost 4 bases, and 11 bases had no gene match. The CDR3 loop spans 16 amino acids. The V gene's germline CDR1 is LGHDT and CDR2 YNNKEL (reference sequence). Full variable domain (outside the CDR3, taken from reference TRBV3-1 and TRBJ1-2): DTAVSQTPKYLVTQMGNDKSIKCEQNLGHDTMYWYKQDSKKFLKIMFSYNNKELIINETVPNRFSPKSPDKAHLNLHINSLELGDSAVYFCASSRPPGQGQYGYTFGSGTRLTVV.

The chain combines TRBV5-5 with TRBJ1-1; D gene uncertain. The V gene lost 4 bases and the J gene lost 0 bases, with 16 bases spanning the gap. CDR1 is SGHKS and CDR2 is YYEKEE in the germline V gene (reference sequence). The CDR3 has 16 amino acids. This CDR3 is CASSIDLPILNTEAFF. The DNA for the CDR3 is TGTGCCAGCAGCATAGATTTGCCCATATTGAACACTGAAGCTTTCTTT.

The chain has TRBV15 and TRBJ2-4, with 9 bases lining up with TRBD1. The DNA end lines up better with TRBJ2-7; the J call may be wrong. Germline-derived CDR1 and CDR2 are LNHNV and YYDKDF (reference sequence). The CDR3 runs to 13 residues. The chain's CDR3 is CATSKDRGCEQYF. The CDR3 coding sequence is TGTGCCACCAGCAAGGACAGGGGATGCGAGCAGTACTTC.

The rearrangement links TRBV4-1 to TRBJ2-3; TRBD2 is a possible D gene (7 bases). CDR3 length equals 17 residues. Trimming left V 0 bases short and J 1 base short, with 14 bases between. Germline V gene lookup returns CDR1 MGHRA and CDR2 YSYEKL. The CDR3 here is CASSQEGRGIGTDTQYF. The CDR3 region has the DNA TGCGCCAGCAGCCAAGAGGGGAGGGGGATCGGCACAGATACGCAGTATTTT.

The chain joins TRBV4-2 to TRBJ2-1; 13 bases match TRBD2. Losses at the gene ends were 0 bases for V and 7 bases for J; bases not matched to a gene: 3. The germline V gene encodes CDR1 LGHNA and CDR2 YNFKEQ. CDR3 size: 16 residues. The CDR3, as DNA: TGTGCCAGCAGCCAAGAGGGACTAGCGGGAATTAATGAGCAGTTCTTC. Encoded protein: CASSQEGLAGINEQFF.

CDR3: CSAKFGGTETQYF. The CDR3 coding sequence is TGCAGTGCTAAGTTTGGGGGGACAGAGACCCAGTACTTC. The genes are TRBV20-1 and TRBJ2-7; perhaps TRBD2 as D (6 bases). The J call may be incorrect, as the DNA end agrees better with TRBJ2-5. Per the germline V gene, CDR1 is DFQATT and CDR2 is SNEGSKA (reference sequence). CDR3 length equals 13 residues.

V is TRBV27 and J is TRBJ2-7; D perhaps matches TRBD2 (5 bases). Germline lookup yields CDR1 MNHEY and CDR2 SMNVEV (reference sequence). This CDR3 has 13 amino acids. Trimming took off 8 bases at V and 0 bases at J, with 11 bases between the two ends. The CDR3 is CASGSGSSYEQYF. CDR3 in DNA: TGTGCCAGCGGATCTGGGAGCTCCTACGAGCAGTACTTC.